One and the same sample provided the 32 T cell receptor beta chains below, sequenced in a study of blood T cell repertoires in COVID-19. Assay used: immunoSEQ multiplex PCR; TCRdb lists only in-frame clones, some missing. The sample carries about 140,000 clones, about 80% recorded once. What was sequenced was peripheral blood. All receptors derive from a man aged 50-60 years with acute or convalescent COVID-19.

This clone was counted once. Other DNA sequences in this specimen translate into the identical CDR3. J is TRBJ2-7 and V is TRBV6-6, with 8 bases matching TRBD1. This CDR3 region has 13 residues. The germline V gene has CDR1 MNHNY and CDR2 SVGAGI (reference sequence). V lost 2 bases to trimming and J lost 5 bases; unmatched junction nucleotides: 2. The chain's CDR3 is CASSYQGANEQYV. The CDR3 DNA reads TGTGCCAGCAGTTACCAGGGGGCCAACGAGCAGTACGTC.

The chain is built from TRBV2 and TRBJ2-5; no clear D gene. The CDR3 spans 11 residues. Per the germline V gene, CDR1 is SNHLY and CDR2 is FYNNEI. CDR3 loop: CASRFSETQYF. CDR3 in DNA: TGTGCTTCGAGGTTTAGCGAGACCCAGTACTTC.

The chain carries TRBV7-8 and TRBJ1-1; 8 positions agree with TRBD1. The CDR3 spans 12 residues. V was pared by 5 bases and J by 12 bases, with 8 bases of the junction left unmatched. Germline CDR1 reads SGHVS; CDR2 reads FQNEAQ. The CDR3 DNA reads as TGTGCCAGCAGCCTTTCGGACAGGGTGACTTTCTTT. Translating it yields CASSLSDRVTFF.

This chain uses TRBV2 with TRBJ1-1; no definite D call. From germline, CDR1 is SNHLY and CDR2 FYNNEI. The CDR3 is 13 residues long. The germline V and J ends were trimmed by 1 base and 1 base, with 4 bases remaining between them. Here the CDR3 reads CASSEDRNTEAFF. In DNA, the CDR3 is TGTGCCAGCAGTGAAGACAGGAACACTGAAGCTTTCTTT.

The CDR3 nucleotides read TGCGCCAGCAGCCAATTAAGCGGGGGATCCTACAATGAGCAGTTCTTC. Amino acids: CASSQLSGGSYNEQFF. This chain uses TRBV4-1 with TRBJ2-1, with TRBD2 matching over 8 bases. The germline gives CDR1 MGHRA, CDR2 YSYEKL. V lost 2 bases, J lost 1 base, and 4 bases stayed unmatched. CDR3 length: 16 residues.

This chain joins TRBV11-2 and TRBJ1-1, with 7 bases that match TRBD1. Germline V gene sequence: CDR1 SGHAT, CDR2 FQNNGV. The CDR3 length is 16 residues. V gave up 4 bases and J gave up 1 base; unmatched junction bases: 9. Here the CDR3 DNA reads TGTGCCAGCAGCTCGCGGGACAGTAAGCCGAACACTGAAGCTTTCTTT. It encodes CASSSRDSKPNTEAFF.

The V gene is TRBV5-5, the J gene TRBJ1-4; possibly TRBD1 for D (6 bases). Germline V gene sequence: CDR1 SGHKS, CDR2 YYEKEE (reference sequence). Trimming pared 4 bases from V and 5 bases from J, leaving 12 bases between. The length of the CDR3 is 14 residues. CDR3 protein: CASSLQDRNEKLFF. CDR3 sequence (DNA): TGTGCCAGCAGCCTTCAGGACAGAAATGAAAAACTGTTTTTT.

The chain has TRBV7-9 and TRBJ2-4; weak D call: TRBD2 (5 bases). The V end was cut by 6 bases, the J end by 0 bases, with 12 bases between. The germline V gene has CDR1 SEHNR and CDR2 FQNEAQ (reference sequence). There are 15 residues in the CDR3. The CDR3 DNA follows: TGTGCCAGCAGTTCTAGCACCCTAGCCAAAAACATTCAGTACTTC. As protein: CASSSSTLAKNIQYF.

The gene calls are TRBV3-1 (or the pseudogene TRBV3-2) and TRBJ1-6, with 9 bases matching TRBD1. CDR1 is LGHDT and CDR2 is YNNKEL in the germline V gene (reference sequence). The CDR3 covers 14 residues. V shed 3 bases and J 11 bases; nucleotides not matched to a gene: 5. The CDR3 sequence is CASSQTGQGPPLHF. As DNA, the CDR3 is TGTGCCAGCAGCCAGACCGGACAGGGGCCACCCCTCCACTTT.

The chain recombines TRBV3-1 (or the pseudogene TRBV3-2) with TRBJ2-2, with TRBD2 matching over 11 bases. CDR3 length equals 14 residues. V was clipped by 6 bases and J by 8 bases; unmatched bases: 5. Germline loops: CDR1 LGHDT, CDR2 YNNKEL (reference sequence). The chain's CDR3 is CASSPTSGVGELFF. In DNA form, the CDR3 reads TGTGCCAGCAGTCCGACTAGCGGGGTTGGGGAGCTGTTTTTT.

The CDR3 nucleotides are TGTGCCAGCAGCACTCAGGGGGGCTGGACCATCAATGAGCAGTTCTTC. Encoded protein: CASSTQGGWTINEQFF. This chain connects TRBV11-2 to TRBJ2-1; TRBD1 might be the D (7 bases). The V gene's germline CDR1 is SGHAT and CDR2 FQNNGV. V shed 5 bases and J shed 6 bases, with 20 bases lying between them. The CDR3 consists of 16 residues. Based on the CDR3 plus reference TRBV11-2 and TRBJ2-1, the full variable domain is EAGVAQSPRYKIIEKRQSVAFWCNPISGHATLYWYQQILGQGPKLLIQFQNNGVVDDSQLPKDRFSAERLKGVDSTLKIQPAKLEDSAVYLCASSTQGGWTINEQFFGPGTRLTVL.

V gene TRBV11-2 combines with J gene TRBJ1-1; TRBD1 aligns across 8 bases. The CDR3 contains 19 residues. Unmatched junction bases numbered 15, after V lost 2 bases and J lost 1 base. Germline CDR1 reads SGHAT; CDR2 reads FQNNGV. CDR3 in amino acids: CASSLSGRPGGYKNTEAFF. CDR3 DNA sequence: TGTGCCAGCAGCTTAAGCGGGCGTCCAGGGGGCTACAAGAACACTGAAGCTTTCTTT.

This chain links TRBV11-2 with TRBJ2-3; TRBD2 matches at 13 bases. V dropped 4 bases and J dropped 4; count of bases not matched to a gene: 8. Per the germline V gene, CDR1 is SGHAT and CDR2 is FQNNGV. The CDR3 consists of 17 residues. CDR3 amino acids: CASSSTSGGAEADTQYF. As DNA, the CDR3 is TGTGCCAGCAGCTCAACTAGCGGGGGGGCTGAGGCAGATACGCAGTATTTT.

The chain is built from TRBV29-1 and TRBJ2-6; weak D call: TRBD2 (5 bases). CDR1 is SQVTM and CDR2 is ANQGSEA in the germline V gene. This CDR3 is 15 amino acids long. V gave up 4 bases and J gave up 2 bases, with 12 bases separating them. DNA of the CDR3: TGCAGCGTTGCCGGGATACTTACTGGGGCCAACGTCCTGACTTTC. Translating gives CSVAGILTGANVLTF. Combining the CDR3 with reference TRBV29-1 and TRBJ2-6 gives the whole variable domain SAVISQKPSRDICQRGTSLTIQCQVDSQVTMMFWYRQQPGQSLTLIATANQGSEATYESGFVIDKFPISRPNLTFSTLTVSNMSPEDSSIYLCSVAGILTGANVLTFGAGSRLTVL.

This chain joins TRBV5-8 and TRBJ2-2; TRBD1 matches 9 bases. Per germline, CDR1 SGHTS and CDR2 YDEGEE. The CDR3 runs to 15 residues. Germline trimming cut 4 bases from V and 3 bases from J; bases unmatched to any gene: 4. The CDR3 spells CASSVWTGDTGELFF. CDR3 sequence (DNA): TGTGCCAGCAGCGTTTGGACAGGGGACACCGGGGAGCTGTTTTTT.

The gene calls are TRBV6-5 and TRBJ2-5, with 7 bases identical to TRBD2. This CDR3 comprises 15 residues. CDR1 and CDR2 from the germline V gene are MNHEY and SVGAGI. The ends lost 2 bases at V and 4 bases at J; junction bases unmatched: 7. In DNA form, the CDR3 reads TGTGCCAGCAGTTACCGGGGGGACGAAGGAGAGACCCAGTACTTC. Protein sequence: CASSYRGDEGETQYF.

In regard to this clone: A read error may account for a junction end that differs from germline. V is TRBV30 and J is TRBJ2-6; D may be TRBD2 (6 bases). Germline V gene lookup returns CDR1 GTSNPN and CDR2 SVGIG (reference sequence). The CDR3 is 14 residues long. CDR3 amino acids: CAGRSYSGANVLTF. CDR3 sequence (DNA): TGTGCCGGGAGGAGCTACTCTGGGGCCAACGTCCTGACTTTC.

The V gene is TRBV21-1, the J gene TRBJ2-2; the D call of TRBD1 is as the table states it, not checked on the DNA. TRBV21-1 is given as a pseudogene. The CDR3 extends over 14 amino acids. The CDR3 spells CASSTGQNTGELFF. For the CDR3, the DNA is TGTGCCAGCAGCACCGGACAGAACACCGGGGAGCTGTTTTTT.

The V call is TRBV9, the J call TRBJ1-1; no reliable D call. V dropped 4 bases and J dropped 4 bases, with 17 bases sitting between them. CDR3 size: 15 residues. Germline V gene lookup returns CDR1 SGDLS and CDR2 YYNGEE. DNA for the CDR3: TGTGCCAGCAGCCCCCGTGGAGTGAGTAGCACTGAAGCTTTCTTT. This sequence encodes CASSPRGVSSTEAFF.

This chain links TRBV6-5 with TRBJ2-7, with 9 positions matching TRBD1. The CDR3 extends over 13 amino acids. The J segment lost 6 bases and the V segment lost 6 bases, leaving 6 bases of the junction unmatched. CDR1 is MNHEY and CDR2 is SVGAGI in the germline V gene. CDR3 DNA: TGTGCCAGCAGGGCCAGGACAGGGGTCGAGCAGTACTTC. Amino acid sequence: CASRARTGVEQYF.

The V gene is TRBV3-1 (or the pseudogene TRBV3-2), the J gene TRBJ1-2; D might be TRBD1 (5 bases). Per the germline V gene, CDR1 is LGHDT and CDR2 is YNNKEL (reference sequence). The length of the CDR3 is 14 residues. V lost 4 bases and J lost 6, with 15 bases in between. The CDR3 sequence: CASSPRARADGYTF. Here the CDR3 DNA reads TGTGCCAGCAGCCCCAGGGCCCGCGCGGATGGCTACACCTTC.

J is TRBJ2-2 and V is TRBV12-5, with D unresolved. Germline assignment: CDR1 LGHNT and CDR2 FRNRAP. This CDR3 spans 14 amino acids. Trimming took 0 bases from V and 4 from J, leaving 6 bases between them. CDR3 loop: CASGLVIVTGELFF. The CDR3 DNA sequence: TGTGCTAGTGGTTTGGTAATCGTCACCGGGGAGCTGTTTTTT.

The V call is TRBV7-8, the J call TRBJ2-3, with TRBD2 as a possible D gene (6 bases). The V and J ends lost 4 bases and 2 bases respectively, with 13 bases between them. The CDR3 consists of 15 residues. Germline-derived CDR1 and CDR2 are SGHVS and FQNEAQ. The CDR3 region has the DNA TGTGCCAGCAGCTCGAGACTAGTGATCACAGATACGCAGTATTTT. This gives the protein CASSSRLVITDTQYF.

V is TRBV11-2 and J is TRBJ2-2, with 12 bases matching TRBD2. The V segment lost 4 bases and the J segment 4 bases; nucleotides outside the gene matches: 10. CDR1 and CDR2 (germline): SGHAT, FQNNGV. CDR3 length: 18 amino acids. CDR3 DNA: TGTGCCAGCAGCTCCAACACCCTAGCGGGGGGGCCCACCGGGGAGCTGTTTTTT. It specifies CASSSNTLAGGPTGELFF.

This clone was recorded a few times. This rearrangement joins TRBV12-5 to TRBJ2-6, with D perhaps TRBD1 (6 bases). CDR1 LGHNT and CDR2 FRNRAP come from the germline V gene. V dropped 1 base and J dropped 3 bases, with 10 bases sitting between them. The CDR3 runs to 16 residues. The CDR3: CASGLGPGVGANVLTF. CDR3 DNA sequence: TGTGCTAGTGGTTTGGGCCCAGGGGTTGGGGCCAACGTCCTGACTTTC. Full variable domain (rest looked up from reference TRBV12-5 and TRBJ2-6): DARVTQTPRHKVTEMGQEVTMRCQPILGHNTVFWYRQTMMQGLELLAYFRNRAPLDDSGMPKDRFSAEMPDATLATLKIQPSEPRDSAVYFCASGLGPGVGANVLTFGAGSRLTVL.

CDR3 sequence (DNA): TGCGCCAGCAGCCAGGGGACAGTGAACACTGAAGCTTTCTTT. This sequence encodes CASSQGTVNTEAFF. The chain links TRBV5-1 to TRBJ1-1; TRBD1 agrees at 7 bases. The CDR3 is 14 amino acids. The germline V gene encodes CDR1 SGHRS and CDR2 YFSETQ. J gave up 0 bases and V 4 bases, and 3 bases lay outside the gene matches.

This sequence joins TRBV5-4 and TRBJ2-2, with 7 bases lining up with TRBD2. The CDR3 runs 15 residues. Germline CDR1 is SGHNT and CDR2 is YYREEE (reference sequence). J was trimmed by 5 bases and V by 5 bases; bases with no gene match: 9. The CDR3 DNA reads TGTGCCAGCAGACCAGGACTAGTCGGTACCGGGGAGCTGTTTTTT. Residues: CASRPGLVGTGELFF.

The chain links TRBV5-1 to TRBJ1-2, with 8 bases lining up with TRBD1. CDR3 length equals 13 residues. The germline gives CDR1 SGHRS, CDR2 YFSETQ. The J segment lost 7 bases and the V segment lost 3 bases, leaving 5 bases of the junction unmatched. CDR3 DNA: TGCGCCAGCAGCTACGGACAGGGATCTGGCTACACCTTC. Translated: CASSYGQGSGYTF.

The chain has TRBV4-2 and TRBJ2-2; D remains unclear. Germline V lookup: CDR1 LGHNA, CDR2 YNFKEQ. The V gene lost 1 base and the J gene lost 3 bases, with 6 bases spanning the gap. This CDR3 region has 14 residues. The CDR3 DNA reads as TGTGCCAGCAGCCAAGGTATCGACACCGGGGAGCTGTTTTTT. This encodes CASSQGIDTGELFF.

This clone was counted a single time. This sequence joins TRBV5-4 and TRBJ2-1; TRBD1 aligns across 10 bases. V gave up 2 bases and J gave up 6 bases; unmatched junction bases: 8. This CDR3 has 16 amino acids. Per germline, CDR1 SGHNT and CDR2 YYREEE (reference sequence). The CDR3 nucleotides read TGTGCCAGCAGCTTCGGGACAGGGGCGGTAGGCAATGAGCAGTTCTTC. Translation gives CASSFGTGAVGNEQFF.

J is TRBJ2-7 and V is TRBV6-5; D unclear. V gave up 5 bases and J gave up 0 bases, with 8 bases separating them. The CDR3 has 13 residues. Per germline, CDR1 MNHEY and CDR2 SVGAGI. The CDR3 nucleotides are TGTGCCAGCAGTCAGCGTAGCTCCTACGAGCAGTACGTC. It encodes CASSQRSSYEQYV.

The sample holds one count of this clone. The chain has TRBV4-1 and TRBJ1-1, with a tentative D call TRBD1 (6 bases). CDR1 is MGHRA and CDR2 is YSYEKL in the germline V gene. The length of the CDR3 is 15 residues. V was shortened by 2 bases and J by 4 bases, with 14 bases between the two germline ends. DNA for the CDR3: TGCGCCAGCAGCCAACCGGACAGAGCGGTCACTGAAGCTTTCTTT. Translation: CASSQPDRAVTEAFF.